Below, 18 T cell receptor beta chains from the same sample are listed, as sequenced in a study of T cells in Graves' hyperthyroidism and ophthalmopathy (dated by TCRdb to between 2017 and 2020). The library was generated by multiplex PCR. TCRdb names Illumina HiSeq 2000 as the instrument used. The TCR beta CDR3 regions were amplified from RNA transcripts. For the first round of RT-PCR on the TCR CDR3, the HTBI primer set was used together with the Qiagen OneStep RT-PCR kit. Using fastp trimming at Q25 and MiXCR clonotype assembly, TCRdb reanalyzed the public sequencing data and kept in-frame beta chains. Entries are consolidated by CDR3 protein sequence, retaining the most common genes and DNA. Recorded for this sample are about 110,000 distinct CDR3 sequences; approximately 15% of them occurred a single time. In total, the top ten clones hold about 45% of the sample. The sequencing input was blood. The receptor source for this set is a woman between 45 and 65 years old with Graves' hyperthyroidism.

The table lists this clonotype with many counts. The chain combines TRBV3-1 with TRBJ2-4; D assignment may be TRBD1 or TRBD2 (6 bases each). The CDR3 sequence is 18 residues long. The V and J ends lost 4 bases and 0 bases respectively, with 19 bases between them. From germline, CDR1 is LGHDT and CDR2 YNNKEL (reference sequence). Here the CDR3 reads CASSPEGGSRLAKNIQYF. DNA of the CDR3: TGTGCCAGCAGCCCCGAGGGGGGTAGCAGGCTAGCCAAAAACATTCAGTACTTC.

This clonotype has a count of ten or more. V and J are TRBV28 and TRBJ2-1; D not certain. Trimming took off 5 bases at V and 4 bases at J, with 6 bases between the two ends. The CDR3 has 12 residues. Germline V gene data show CDR1 as MDHEN and CDR2 as SYDVKM. The CDR3 sequence: CASSANYNEQFF. The CDR3 DNA follows: TGTGCCAGCAGTGCGAATTACAATGAGCAGTTCTTC.

This clonotype occurred many times. The chain uses TRBV2 and TRBJ1-1, with a weak D call TRBD1 (6 bases). V was pared by 6 bases and J by 8 bases, with 16 bases between. Germline V gives CDR1 SNHLY, CDR2 FYNNEI. The CDR3 covers 13 residues. The CDR3: CASRREQGSEAFF. The CDR3 nucleotides are TGTGCCAGCAGACGGGAACAGGGCTCCGAAGCTTTCTTT.

The rearrangement joins TRBV12-3 or TRBV12-4 to TRBJ1-2; D gene ambiguous. The CDR3 consists of 13 residues. V was trimmed by 6 bases and J by 2 bases, leaving 10 bases between them. The DNA of the CDR3 is TGTGCCAGCAGCCACCCACCCAACTATGGCTACACCTTC. Translating gives CASSHPPNYGYTF.

This clonotype occurred many times. The chain combines TRBV19 with TRBJ1-4, with D hard to call. Trimming took off 7 bases at V and 2 bases at J, with 11 bases between the two ends. Germline lookup yields CDR1 LNHDA and CDR2 SQIVND (reference sequence). The CDR3 totals 14 residues. CDR3 sequence: CASTPTATNEKLFF. The CDR3 DNA follows: TGTGCCAGTACCCCAACCGCCACTAATGAAAAACTGTTTTTT.

At least ten counts were recorded for this clonotype. V is TRBV30 and J is TRBJ2-7; no clear D. CDR1 is GTSNPN, CDR2 SVGIG, per germline (reference sequence). V gave up 0 bases and J gave up 3 bases, with 6 bases separating them. This CDR3 contains 12 residues. The CDR3 DNA is TGTGCCTGGAGTGTACCAGTCTACGAGCAGTACGTC. It is translated as CAWSVPVYEQYV.

The chain links TRBV10-3 to TRBJ2-2; D may be TRBD2 (6 bases). The ends were cut back, 10 bases at V and 7 bases at J, with 13 bases in the middle. This CDR3 contains 12 residues. Per germline, CDR1 ENHRY and CDR2 SYGVKD. The chain's CDR3 is CASRPGGGELFF. CDR3 coding DNA: TGTGCCAGTCGACCCGGGGGCGGGGAGCTGTTTTTT.

This clonotype was found many times. This chain uses TRBV3-1 with TRBJ1-5, with a possible D match to TRBD1 (5 bases). Germline CDR1 and CDR2: LGHDT and YNNKEL (reference sequence). The V gene lost 1 base and the J gene lost 1 base, with 8 bases spanning the gap. There are 15 residues in the CDR3. CDR3 sequence reads: CASSQAWGSNQPQHF. The CDR3 DNA follows: TGTGCCAGCAGCCAAGCGTGGGGCAGCAATCAGCCCCAGCATTTT.

This clonotype was counted at least ten times. The chain links TRBV19 to TRBJ2-2; 10 bases align to TRBD2. This CDR3 has 14 residues. The germline gives CDR1 LNHDA, CDR2 SQIVND (reference sequence). V was pared by 5 bases and J by 8 bases, with 5 bases of the junction left unmatched. The CDR3 nucleotides read TGTGCCAGTAGTCCTAGCGGGAGTTCGGGGGAGCTGTTTTTT. Protein: CASSPSGSSGELFF.

In this sample, this clonotype turned up many times. V and J are TRBV3-1 and TRBJ2-3; 13 nucleotides align to TRBD2. V trimming: 4 bases; J trimming: 4 bases; junction bases outside the gene matches: 11. The germline CDR1 and CDR2 sequences are LGHDT and YNNKEL (reference sequence). The CDR3 is 18 amino acids. Written as DNA, the CDR3 is TGTGCCAGCAGCCCACACCCGGGACTAGCGGGATTGTCAGATACGCAGTATTTT. Translating it yields CASSPHPGLAGLSDTQYF.

This clonotype was seen once. The chain has TRBV2 and TRBJ1-2; 7 nucleotides match TRBD1. Looked up from germline, CDR1 is SNHLY and CDR2 is FYNNEI. There are 12 residues in the CDR3. V lost 8 bases and J lost 8; bases outside the gene matches: 8. The CDR3: CASVKGGRGYTF. The CDR3 nucleotides read TGTGCCAGCGTTAAAGGGGGCAGGGGCTACACCTTC. The whole variable domain, filled in from reference TRBV2 and TRBJ1-2, reads EPEVTQTPSHQVTQMGQEVILRCVPISNHLYFYWYRQILGQKVEFLVSFYNNEISEKSEIFDDQFSVERPDGSNFTLKIRSTKLEDSAMYFCASVKGGRGYTFGSGTRLTVV.

This clonotype was recorded many times. The rearrangement links TRBV7-9 to TRBJ2-1; 14 bases align to TRBD2. Germline V CDR1 and CDR2: SEHNR, FQNEAQ (reference sequence). This CDR3 is built from 15 residues. The V gene end was trimmed by 5 bases and the J gene end by 6 bases; junction bases not matched to a gene: 3. CDR3 residues: CASSAGLAGGNEQFF. The CDR3 coding sequence is TGTGCCAGCAGCGCCGGACTAGCGGGAGGCAATGAGCAGTTCTTC.

Ten or more counts support this clonotype. This sequence joins TRBV20-1 and TRBJ2-2, with D possibly matching TRBD2 (6 bases). CDR1 and CDR2 (germline): DFQATT, SNEGSKA (reference sequence). The CDR3 spans 16 residues. V lost 6 bases, J lost 4 bases, and 21 bases lay in between. The chain's CDR3 is CSALPLREGLTGELFF. CDR3 bases: TGCAGTGCCCTCCCCTTGCGGGAAGGCCTCACCGGGGAGCTGTTTTTT.

This clonotype appeared a few times. The gene calls are TRBV7-9 and TRBJ2-7; D possibly corresponds to TRBD2 (6 bases). The V end was cut by 5 bases, the J end by 0 bases, with 14 bases between. This CDR3 has 15 amino acids. Germline CDR1 SEHNR, CDR2 FQNEAQ (reference sequence). CDR3 bases: TGTGCCAGCAGCGATTCCGGGACTGCCTCCTACGAGCAGTACTTC. Protein sequence: CASSDSGTASYEQYF.

The chain combines TRBV11-2 with TRBJ2-1; D might be TRBD1 (6 bases). V was trimmed by 1 base and J by 1 base, leaving 11 bases between them. CDR3 size: 16 residues. Germline CDR1 and CDR2: SGHAT and FQNNGV. The CDR3 sequence: CASSLGLQGSYNEQFF. Written as DNA, the CDR3 is TGTGCCAGCAGCTTAGGTCTGCAGGGGTCCTACAATGAGCAGTTCTTC.

V gene TRBV11-2 combines with J gene TRBJ1-1; 8 bases are a match to TRBD1. This CDR3 is 16 amino acids long. V was clipped by 2 bases and J by 3 bases; unmatched bases: 8. Germline lookup yields CDR1 SGHAT and CDR2 FQNNGV. CDR3 bases: TGTGCCAGCAGCTTATACCCGACAGGGGCCCACACTGAAGCTTTCTTT. This encodes CASSLYPTGAHTEAFF.

This clonotype was counted many times. The V gene is TRBV18, the J gene TRBJ2-3, with D unresolved. The germline CDR1 and CDR2 sequences are KGHSH and LQKENI. The CDR3 length is 15 residues. V lost 3 bases, J lost 6 bases, and 16 bases lay in between. The CDR3, as DNA: TGTGCCAGCTCACCGGGATTAGAAAAGCCCGATACGCAGTATTTT. Its protein product is CASSPGLEKPDTQYF.

A remark on this clonotype: This CDR3 is missing its conserved last phenylalanine or tryptophan, likely due to a read error. CDR3 amino acids: CASSYERGSSTDTQYL. Here the CDR3 DNA reads TGTGCCAGCAGTTACGAACGGGGCTCTAGCACAGATACGCAGTATCTT. This chain uses TRBV6-2 or TRBV6-3 with TRBJ2-3; TRBD1 or TRBD2 may be the D gene (5 bases each). V lost 2 bases and J 0 bases, leaving 12 bases between the germline ends. This CDR3 is 16 amino acids long. Germline V gene sequence: CDR1 MNHEY, CDR2 SVGEGT.